These 5 T cell receptor beta chains share one sample of origin, sequenced in a study of cytomegalovirus exposure and HLA in healthy donors. PCR involved 60 Vbeta and 13 Jbeta primers. Sequencing was performed with immunoSEQ multiplex PCR; in TCRdb, only in-frame clones are kept and a portion is missing. The table has more than 95,000 clones, 60% to 85% seen once; the top ten hold about 4.9%. Material for sequencing was PBMCs. The receptors were sampled from a man over 45 in good health and CMV-seropositive.

The V call is TRBV7-6, the J call TRBJ2-1, with D possibly matching TRBD1 (6 bases). The CDR3 spans 17 residues. Germline assignment: CDR1 SGHVS and CDR2 FNYEAQ. V lost 3 bases to trimming and J lost 7 bases, with 22 bases between them. CDR3 residues: CASSFSQGPYGKNEQFF. The CDR3 DNA reads as TGTGCCAGCAGCTTTAGCCAGGGGCCCTATGGGAAGAATGAGCAGTTCTTC.

The chain couples TRBV5-1 to TRBJ2-1, with 9 bases identical to TRBD2. The germline V gene has CDR1 SGHRS and CDR2 YFSETQ. This CDR3 spans 18 amino acids. V gave up 0 bases and J gave up 1 base; unmatched junction bases: 8. CDR3 loop: CASSLALVSGGSYNEQFF. CDR3 coding DNA: TGCGCCAGCAGCTTGGCCTTGGTTAGCGGGGGTTCCTACAATGAGCAGTTCTTC.

This sequence joins TRBV7-9 and TRBJ2-3, with D perhaps TRBD2 (6 bases). The CDR3 totals 14 residues. From germline, CDR1 is SEHNR and CDR2 FQNEAQ (reference sequence). The ends were cut back, 3 bases at V and 4 bases at J, with 11 bases in the middle. CDR3 sequence (DNA): TGTGCCAGCAGCTTCCCAGGACTATCAGATACGCAGTATTTT. Residues: CASSFPGLSDTQYF. The full variable domain, completed using reference TRBV7-9 and TRBJ2-3, is DTGVSQNPRHKITKRGQNVTFRCDPISEHNRLYWYRQTLGQGPEFLTYFQNEAQLEKSRLLSDRFSAERPKGSFSTLEIQRTEQGDSAMYLCASSFPGLSDTQYFGPGTRLTVL.

The V call is TRBV7-9, the J call TRBJ2-6; D might be TRBD2 (5 bases). The CDR3 spans 14 residues. The germline CDR1 and CDR2 sequences are SEHNR and FQNEAQ (reference sequence). Trimming shortened V by 1 base and J by 4 bases, and 5 bases separated the two germline ends. The CDR3 bases are TGTGCCAGCAGCTTAGGAGGGGGGGCCAACGTCCTGACTTTC. It specifies CASSLGGGANVLTF.

This clone appeared once. The CDR3 is CASSYFQNTEAFF. CDR3 nucleotides: TGTGCCAGCAGTTACTTCCAGAACACTGAAGCTTTCTTT. V is TRBV6-5 and J is TRBJ1-1; D is unresolved. Germline-derived CDR1 and CDR2 are MNHEY and SVGAGI. The CDR3 is made up of 13 amino acids. V was shortened by 1 base and J by 1 base, with 4 bases between the two germline ends.